This T cell receptor beta chain came from a study of blood T cell repertoires in COVID-19. As for the study in general: Whether acute or convalescent, the COVID-19 samples came from the United States, Italy and Spain. T cells, B-cell-depleted T cells, or PBMCs provided the cDNA or gDNA that served as material.

Original processing methods: Amplification with reference gene primers provided the estimates of nucleated cell counts. Clones were read by immunoSEQ multiplex PCR, and TCRdb kept only the in-frame ones, dropping some. The DNA was the basis for D and trimming; V, J and clone size are from that table. The sample lists some 200,000 clones; more than 75% were seen once. Trimming at V came to 1 base and at J to 5 bases, leaving 6 bases not matched to a gene. There are 15 residues in the CDR3. The germline gives CDR1 KGHSH, CDR2 LQKENI. Sequenced material: peripheral blood. The J gene is TRBJ2-7, the V gene TRBV18; TRBD1 matches 9 bases. This sequence was found in a man older than 75 with acute or convalescent COVID-19. CDR3 region: CASSPLGTGNDEQYF. The CDR3 bases are TGTGCCAGCTCACCACTCGGGACAGGGAACGACGAGCAGTACTTC.